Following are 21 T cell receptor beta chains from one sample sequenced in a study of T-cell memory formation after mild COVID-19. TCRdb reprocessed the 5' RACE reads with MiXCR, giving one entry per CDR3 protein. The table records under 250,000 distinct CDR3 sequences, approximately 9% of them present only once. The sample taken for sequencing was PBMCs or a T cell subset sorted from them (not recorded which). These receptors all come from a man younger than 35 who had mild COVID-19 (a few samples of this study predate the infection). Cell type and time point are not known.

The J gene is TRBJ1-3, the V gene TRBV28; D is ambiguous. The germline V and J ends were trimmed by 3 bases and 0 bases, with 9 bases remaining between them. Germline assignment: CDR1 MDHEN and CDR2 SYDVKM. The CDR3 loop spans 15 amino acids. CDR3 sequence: CASSLAVRSGNTIYF. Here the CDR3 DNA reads TGTGCCAGCAGTTTGGCGGTCCGCTCTGGAAACACCATATATTTT. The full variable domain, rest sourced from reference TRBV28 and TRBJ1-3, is DVKVTQSSRYLVKRTGEKVFLECVQDMDHENMFWYRQDPGLGLRLIYFSYDVKMKEKGDIPEGYSVSREKKERFSLILESASTNQTSMYLCASSLAVRSGNTIYFGEGSWLTVV.

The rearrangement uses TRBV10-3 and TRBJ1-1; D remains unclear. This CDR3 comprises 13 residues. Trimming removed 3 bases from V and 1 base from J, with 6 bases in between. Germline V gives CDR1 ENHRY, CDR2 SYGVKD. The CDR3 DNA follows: TGTGCCATCAGTGATGGGCGGAACACTGAAGCTTTCTTT. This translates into CAISDGRNTEAFF.

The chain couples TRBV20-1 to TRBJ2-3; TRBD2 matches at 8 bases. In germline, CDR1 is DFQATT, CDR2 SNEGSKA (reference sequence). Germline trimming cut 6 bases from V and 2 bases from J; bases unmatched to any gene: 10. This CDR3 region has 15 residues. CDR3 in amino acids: CSANPLAGNTDTQYF. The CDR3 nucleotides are TGCAGTGCAAACCCCCTAGCGGGTAACACAGATACGCAGTATTTT.

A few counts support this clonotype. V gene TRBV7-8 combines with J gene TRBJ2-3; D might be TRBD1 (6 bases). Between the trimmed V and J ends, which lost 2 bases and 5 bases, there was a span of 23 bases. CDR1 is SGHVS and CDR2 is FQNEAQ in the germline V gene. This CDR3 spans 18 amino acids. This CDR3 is CASSLRQGSHFLGDTQYF. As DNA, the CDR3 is TGTGCCAGCAGCTTACGGCAGGGGTCCCACTTTTTAGGAGATACGCAGTATTTT.

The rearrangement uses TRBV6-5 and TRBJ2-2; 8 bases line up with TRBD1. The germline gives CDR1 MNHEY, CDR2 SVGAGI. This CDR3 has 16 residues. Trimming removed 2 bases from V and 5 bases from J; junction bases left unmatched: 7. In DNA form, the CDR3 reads TGTGCCAGCAGTTACACCCAGGACAGGGCGACCGGGGAGCTGTTTTTT. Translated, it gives CASSYTQDRATGELFF.

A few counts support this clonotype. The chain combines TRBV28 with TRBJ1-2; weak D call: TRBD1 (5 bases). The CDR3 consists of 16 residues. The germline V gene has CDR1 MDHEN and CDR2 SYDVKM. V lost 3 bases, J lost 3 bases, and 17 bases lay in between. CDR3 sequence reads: CASSLGPGSSYYGYTF. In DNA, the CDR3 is TGTGCCAGCAGTTTGGGACCCGGGTCGTCGTACTATGGCTACACCTTC.

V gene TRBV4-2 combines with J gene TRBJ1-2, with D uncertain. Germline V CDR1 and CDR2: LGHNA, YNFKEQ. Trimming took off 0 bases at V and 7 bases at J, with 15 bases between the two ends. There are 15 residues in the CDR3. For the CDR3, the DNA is TGTGCCAGCAGCCAAGATTGGAGGGCTGTCCCTGGCTACACCTTC. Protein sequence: CASSQDWRAVPGYTF.

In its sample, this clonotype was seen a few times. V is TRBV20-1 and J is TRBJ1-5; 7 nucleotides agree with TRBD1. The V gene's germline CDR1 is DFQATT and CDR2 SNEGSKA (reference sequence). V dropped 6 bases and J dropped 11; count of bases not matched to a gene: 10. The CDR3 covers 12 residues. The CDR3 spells CSAQGGNRAQHF. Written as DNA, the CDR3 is TGCAGTGCCCAGGGGGGTAATCGGGCCCAGCATTTT.

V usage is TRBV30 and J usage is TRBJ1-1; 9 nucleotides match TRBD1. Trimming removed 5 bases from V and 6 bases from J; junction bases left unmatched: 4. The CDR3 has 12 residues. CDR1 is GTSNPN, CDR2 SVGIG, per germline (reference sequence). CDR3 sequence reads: CAWGQGTAEAFF. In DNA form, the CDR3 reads TGTGCCTGGGGACAGGGGACGGCTGAAGCTTTCTTT.

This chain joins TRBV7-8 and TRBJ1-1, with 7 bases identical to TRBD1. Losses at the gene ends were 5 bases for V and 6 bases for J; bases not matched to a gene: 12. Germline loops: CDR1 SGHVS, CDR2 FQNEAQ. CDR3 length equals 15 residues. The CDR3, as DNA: TGTGCCAGCAGCCTATACGACAGACAGGGATCTGAAGCTTTCTTT. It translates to CASSLYDRQGSEAFF.

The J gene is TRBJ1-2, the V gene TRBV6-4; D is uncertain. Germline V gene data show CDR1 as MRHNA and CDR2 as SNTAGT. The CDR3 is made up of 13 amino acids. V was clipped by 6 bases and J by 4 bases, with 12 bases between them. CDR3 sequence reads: CASSFGPGYGYTF. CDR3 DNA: TGTGCCAGCAGCTTCGGTCCGGGCTATGGCTACACCTTC.

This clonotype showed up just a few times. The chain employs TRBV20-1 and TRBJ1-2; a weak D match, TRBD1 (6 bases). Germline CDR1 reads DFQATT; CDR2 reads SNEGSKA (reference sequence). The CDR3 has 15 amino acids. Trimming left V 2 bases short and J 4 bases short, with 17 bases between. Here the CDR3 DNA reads TGCAGTGCTAGACCCCAACCGGGGGCAGGCTATGGCTACACCTTC. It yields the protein CSARPQPGAGYGYTF.

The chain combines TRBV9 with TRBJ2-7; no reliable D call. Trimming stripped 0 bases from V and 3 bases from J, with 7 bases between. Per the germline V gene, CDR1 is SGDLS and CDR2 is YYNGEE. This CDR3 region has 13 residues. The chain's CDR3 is CASSVAPLYEQYF. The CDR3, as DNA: TGTGCCAGCAGCGTAGCCCCCCTCTACGAGCAGTACTTC.

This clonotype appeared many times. The DNA of the CDR3 is TGTGCCAGCAGTTGGCGTTCCGGGTACAATGAGCAGTTCTTC. Encoded protein: CASSWRSGYNEQFF. This chain connects TRBV12-3 or TRBV12-4 to TRBJ2-1, with D unresolved. Trimming pared 4 bases from V and 4 bases from J, leaving 11 bases between. The CDR3 is made up of 14 amino acids.

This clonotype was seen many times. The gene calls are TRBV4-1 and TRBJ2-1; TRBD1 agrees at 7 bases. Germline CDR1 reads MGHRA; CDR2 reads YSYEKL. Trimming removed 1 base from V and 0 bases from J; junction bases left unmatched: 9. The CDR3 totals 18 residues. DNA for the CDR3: TGCGCCAGCAGCCAAGGACAGGGCGAATGGGACTCCTACAATGAGCAGTTCTTC. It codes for CASSQGQGEWDSYNEQFF.

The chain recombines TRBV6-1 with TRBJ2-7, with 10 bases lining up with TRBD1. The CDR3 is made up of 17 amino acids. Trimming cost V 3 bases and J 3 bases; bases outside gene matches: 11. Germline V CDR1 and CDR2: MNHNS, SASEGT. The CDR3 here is CASSDPSTGGADYEQYF. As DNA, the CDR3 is TGTGCCAGCAGTGACCCTTCGACAGGGGGCGCGGACTACGAGCAGTACTTC.

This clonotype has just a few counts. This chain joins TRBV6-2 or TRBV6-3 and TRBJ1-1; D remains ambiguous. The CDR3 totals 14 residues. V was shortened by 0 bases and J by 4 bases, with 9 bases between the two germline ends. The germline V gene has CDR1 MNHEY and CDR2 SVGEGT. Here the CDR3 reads CASSYSTAVTEAFF. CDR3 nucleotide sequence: TGTGCCAGCAGTTACTCGACGGCAGTCACTGAAGCTTTCTTT.

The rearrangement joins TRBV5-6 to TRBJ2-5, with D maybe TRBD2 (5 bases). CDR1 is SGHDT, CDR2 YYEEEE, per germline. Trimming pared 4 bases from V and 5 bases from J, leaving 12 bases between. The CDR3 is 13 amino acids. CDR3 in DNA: TGTGCCAGCAGCGTACCTAGCTCTGAGACCCAGTACTTC. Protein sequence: CASSVPSSETQYF.

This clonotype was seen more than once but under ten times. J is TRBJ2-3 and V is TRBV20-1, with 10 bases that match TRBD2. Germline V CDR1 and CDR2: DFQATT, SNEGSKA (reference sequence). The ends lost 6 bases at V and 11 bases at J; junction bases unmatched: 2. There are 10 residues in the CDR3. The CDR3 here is CSAERGGQYF. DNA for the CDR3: TGCAGTGCAGAGCGGGGGGGGCAGTATTTT.

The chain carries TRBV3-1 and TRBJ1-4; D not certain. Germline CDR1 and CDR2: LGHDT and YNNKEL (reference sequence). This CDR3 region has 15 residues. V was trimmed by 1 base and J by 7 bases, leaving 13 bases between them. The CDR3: CASSQVVSMGEKLFF. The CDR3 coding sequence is TGTGCCAGCAGCCAAGTTGTGTCGATGGGTGAAAAACTGTTTTTT.

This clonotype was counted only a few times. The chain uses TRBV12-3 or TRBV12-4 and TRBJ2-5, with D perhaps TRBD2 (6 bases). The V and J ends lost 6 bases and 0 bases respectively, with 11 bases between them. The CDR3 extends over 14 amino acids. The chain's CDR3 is CASSSSGNQETQYF. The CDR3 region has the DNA TGTGCCAGCAGCAGTAGCGGTAACCAAGAGACCCAGTACTTC.